The present TCR beta chain was sequenced within a study of response to subunit inactivated influenza vaccine. Overall study findings and caveats: The authors suggested that every seasonal influenza vaccination recruits few new T cells.

Remarks on this clonotype: The antigen is undetermined.

MiXCR, applied by TCRdb to the RT-PCR reads, yields one record per CDR3 protein. Of roughly 780,000 distinct CDR3 sequences detected, around a sixth appear once; the ten largest clones hold about a tenth. V shed 0 bases and J shed 2 bases, with 11 bases lying between them. The CDR3 is 16 amino acids. In germline, CDR1 is SGHTA, CDR2 FQGNSA. This specimen consisted of PBMCs from blood, obtained roughly 5 days after vaccination. The chain carries TRBV7-2 and TRBJ2-1; D is perhaps TRBD1 or TRBD2 (5 bases each). This TCR came from a man aged 45-65 years who received an inactivated influenza vaccine. Here the CDR3 reads CASSLAGTVTYNEQFF. In nucleotides, the CDR3 is TGTGCCAGCAGCTTAGCCGGGACGGTCACCTACAATGAGCAGTTCTTC.